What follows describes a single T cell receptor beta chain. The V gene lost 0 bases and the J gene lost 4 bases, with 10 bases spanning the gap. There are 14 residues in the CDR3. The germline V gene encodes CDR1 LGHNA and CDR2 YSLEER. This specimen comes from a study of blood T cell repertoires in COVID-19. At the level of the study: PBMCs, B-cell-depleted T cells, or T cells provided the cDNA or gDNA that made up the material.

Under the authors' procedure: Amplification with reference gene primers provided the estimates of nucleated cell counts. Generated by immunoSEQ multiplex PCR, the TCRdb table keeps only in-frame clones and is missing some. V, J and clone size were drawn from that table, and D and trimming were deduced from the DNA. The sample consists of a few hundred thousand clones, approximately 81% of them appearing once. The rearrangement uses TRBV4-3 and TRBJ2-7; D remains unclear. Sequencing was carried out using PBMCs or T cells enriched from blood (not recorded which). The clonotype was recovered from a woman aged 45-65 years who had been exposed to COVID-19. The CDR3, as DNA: TGCGCCAGCAGCCAAGAAAGTCCGCGATACGAGCAGTACTTC. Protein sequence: CASSQESPRYEQYF.